This T cell receptor (beta chain) was identified in a study of memory CD4+ T cells and cytomegalovirus serostatus. This table comes from immunoSEQ multiplex PCR, and its TCRdb copy is limited to in-frame clones, with some not included. The data hold about 92,000 clones, with roughly 80% observed a single time. The sort gate was single viable CD3+CD4+CD8-CD45RO+ cells for memory CD4+ T cells. V gave up 1 base and J gave up 8 bases; unmatched junction bases: 9. There are 15 residues in the CDR3. From germline, CDR1 is SGHVS and CDR2 FNYEAQ. Sequencing was carried out using memory CD4+ T cells from blood. This sequence was found in an adult in good health and CMV-seropositive. The chain carries TRBV7-6 and TRBJ2-3; 7 nucleotides match TRBD2. CDR3 DNA: TGTGCCAGCAGCTTAGAATCTGCGGGAGTAAGTACGCAGTATTTT. This encodes CASSLESAGVSTQYF.